This paragraph reports one TCR beta chain. Its antigen remains undetermined. No per-base quality is available; no much larger clone lies one base away. The V and J ends are trimmed by 4 bases and 4 bases, leaving 10 bases between them. The germline V gene sets CDR1 to SNHLY and CDR2 to FYNNEI. Its CDR3 holds 13 amino acids, cysteine through phenylalanine. Only the CDR3 DNA is retained, 39 bases long and in frame from the first base. The trial excluded patients who had a history of autoimmune disease or were on systemic immunosuppression. In every dose cohort, peripheral blood was drawn for TCR sequencing at baseline, cycle 4 day 1, and cycle 7 day 1. Samples came from an open-label, multicenter, first-in-human phase I dose-escalation trial of ivuxolimab. Adults with locally advanced or metastatic melanoma, renal cell carcinoma, hepatocellular carcinoma or head and neck squamous cell carcinoma were enrolled in the trial. Before TCR sequencing, CD4+ T cells and CD8+ T cells from peripheral blood were sorted into separate populations.

This record comes from a study of OX40 agonist ivuxolimab in advanced cancers. A note on the overall study: Ivuxolimab, which targeted the costimulatory receptor OX40 (CD134), was an agonistic, fully human IgG2 monoclonal antibody. The dose-escalation cohort was roughly 83% male with a mean age of about 60 years, ranging from roughly 23 to 80. Partial responses occurred in three dose-escalation patients: two with cutaneous melanoma and one with hepatocellular carcinoma. Intravenous ivuxolimab was administered to patients every 2 weeks at six dose levels: 0.01, 0.1, 0.3, 1.5, 3 and 10 mg/kg. Prior anti-PD-1, anti-PD-L1 or anti-CTLA-4 therapy was permitted, and 35% to 40% of dose-escalation patients had received checkpoint inhibitors. Among the 50 to 55 dose-escalation patients, 19 had hepatocellular carcinoma, roughly 15 melanoma, 9 renal cell carcinoma and 9 head and neck cancer. The monotherapy dose-escalation portion (N of about 49 patients) of the phase I ivuxolimab trial is reported in the paper. Peripheral TCRbeta sequencing aimed to test whether ivuxolimab altered TCR sequence diversity and caused clonal T-cell expansion. What the authors observed across the whole study: At doses of 0.1 to 3.0 mg/kg, clonal expansion of both CD4+ and CD8+ blood T cells was observed from baseline to week 6. In partial responders in the 0.1-3.0 mg/kg groups, normalized peripheral clonal expansion was found to be among the lowest, especially among CD8+ T cells. After ivuxolimab, CD8+ T cells had more expanded clones than CD4+ T cells on average. Low levels of normalized T-cell clonal expansion were also seen in some patients who did not respond. Antigen specificity was not determined for the clonally expanded peripheral T cells.

To sequence the TCRbeta CDR3 region, genomic DNA was isolated from the sorted cells. The immunoSEQ Assay was used for sequencing of TCRbeta CDR3 regions. The source is immuneACCESS, and TCRdb retained only in-frame sequences with V and J called. Part of the clones is not carried over; for the studies checked, unresolved V genes explain less than half of this, and the remainder is unexplained. The sample records roughly 60,000 clones, about 86% of which are singletons. The top ten constitute about 2.2% of the sample. This receptor chain uses TRBV2 and TRBJ2-5; a weak D assignment points to TRBD1 (6 bases agree). Material: CD4+ or CD8+ T cells sorted from blood, obtained in a trial of the OX40 agonist ivuxolimab. The source is an adult with an advanced solid tumor such as melanoma, head and neck, liver or kidney cancer. The DNA reads TGTGCCAGCAGTGTTGACAGGACAGAGACCCAGTACTTC. Its protein reads: CASSVDRTETQYF.